Listed below are T cell receptor beta chains from one sample, sequenced in a study of vaccination effects on CD4 cells after COVID-19. Produced via immunoSEQ multiplex PCR; TCRdb's table is partial and in-frame only. The sample lists tens of thousands of clones, around three quarters seen once, with 8.5% to 10% in the top ten. These TCRs are of unknown antigen specificity. The sequenced sample was CD4+ T cells from PBMCs cultured with HCoV-NL63 spike peptides, obtained before COVID-19 vaccination. The receptors originated from a human donor who received a COVID-19 vaccine. CDR3s include the opening cysteine and the closing phenylalanine or tryptophan. A D gene is named only where the DNA matches it firmly. Clone sizes are given selectively: once, few, many, or a class where the clone is expanded.

V	D	J	size	CDR3	DNA
TRBV3-1/TRBV3-2	-	TRBJ2-7	few	CASSREGGVYEQYF	TGTGCCAGCAGCCGAGAGGGCGGGGTCTACGAGCAGTACTTC
TRBV2	-	TRBJ1-5	few	CASRQQGHSNQPQHF	TGTGCCAGCAGACAACAGGGTCACAGCAATCAGCCCCAGCATTTT
TRBV10-2	-	TRBJ1-2	-	CASTDGSGGYGYTF	TGCGCCAGCACCGACGGCTCCGGAGGTTATGGCTACACCTTC
TRBV13	TRBD2	TRBJ2-7	-	CASSLRGFSGSVREQYF	TGTGCCAGCAGCTTACGGGGATTTAGCGGGAGCGTCCGCGAGCAGTACTTC
TRBV18	TRBD1	TRBJ1-6	-	CASSPYYPGQGSSPLHF	TGTGCCAGCTCACCATATTACCCGGGACAGGGGTCTTCACCCCTCCACTTT
TRBV9	-	TRBJ2-2	-	CASSVGQANTGELFF	TGTGCCAGCAGCGTAGGACAGGCGAACACCGGGGAGCTGTTTTTT
TRBV6-5	TRBD1	TRBJ2-3	-	CARLQGIDETDTQYF	TGTGCCAGGTTACAGGGGATAGACGAGACAGATACGCAGTATTTT
TRBV14	-	TRBJ2-6	once	CASSQDGTGANVLTF	TGTGCCAGCAGCCAAGATGGAACCGGGGCCAACGTCCTGACTTTC
TRBV5-4	-	TRBJ2-2	few	CASSPPASTNTGELFF	TGTGCCAGCAGCCCCCCGGCTAGCACGAACACCGGGGAGCTGTTTTTT
TRBV13	-	TRBJ1-6	-	CASSLGPRIDNSPLHF	TGTGCCAGCAGCTTAGGACCGCGGATAGATAATTCACCCCTCCACTTT
TRBV21-1	-	TRBJ1-2	-	CATRNRTLGFNYGYTF	TGTGCCACCAGAAACAGGACCCTCGGTTTTAACTATGGCTACACCTTC
TRBV21-1	-	TRBJ2-3	-	CASINDTQYF	TGTGCCAGTATAAATGATACGCAGTATTTT
TRBV6-5	-	TRBJ2-5	-	CASSSRKETQYF	TGTGCCAGCAGTTCAAGAAAGGAGACCCAGTACTTC
TRBV9	-	TRBJ2-4	-	CASSVGDSLNIQYF	TGTGCCAGCAGCGTAGGAGACAGCCTAAACATTCAGTACTTC
TRBV5-4	TRBD1	TRBJ1-2	-	CASSLLGQGNGYTF	TGTGCCAGCAGCTTACTCGGACAGGGGAACGGCTACACCTTC
TRBV29-1	-	TRBJ1-1	-	CSVQVTRTEAFF	TGCAGCGTCCAGGTAACTCGGACTGAAGCTTTCTTT
TRBV7-2	-	TRBJ1-6	-	CASSSRLSNSPLHF	TGTGCCAGCAGCTCGCGGCTAAGCAATTCACCCCTCCACTTT
TRBV7-9	-	TRBJ2-1	-	CASDLGFYNEQFF	TGTGCCAGCGATCTCGGGTTCTACAATGAGCAGTTCTTC
TRBV5-5	-	TRBJ1-2	once	CASSPGGPQDNYGYTF	TGTGCCAGCAGCCCTGGGGGCCCGCAAGATAACTATGGCTACACCTTC
TRBV24-1	-	TRBJ2-5	-	CATGEAGKETQYF	TGTGCCACCGGGGAGGCAGGTAAAGAGACCCAGTACTTC
TRBV6-1	-	TRBJ1-1	once	CASSEARNSPEAFF	TGTGCCAGCAGTGAAGCTCGGAACAGCCCTGAAGCTTTCTTT
TRBV5-1	-	TRBJ2-7	-	CASRRNPVLYEQYF	TGCGCCAGCAGACGAAACCCAGTTCTCTACGAGCAGTACTTC
TRBV5-1	TRBD1	TRBJ1-1	-	CASSPGSGGATEAFF	TGCGCCAGCAGCCCCGGTTCAGGGGGGGCTACTGAAGCTTTCTTT
TRBV28	-	TRBJ1-3	-	CASSFSGNTIYF	TGTGCCAGCAGTTTCTCCGGAAACACCATATATTTT
TRBV6-4	-	TRBJ2-5	once	CASSDSGRGTQYF	TGTGCCAGCAGTGACTCCGGACGAGGGACCCAGTACTTC
TRBV7-9	-	TRBJ1-2	-	CASSLRGLGNYGYTF	TGTGCCAGCAGCTTAAGGGGCCTCGGTAACTATGGCTACACCTTC
TRBV11-2	-	TRBJ2-7	-	CASSLDFGRSYEQYF	TGTGCCAGCAGCTTAGATTTTGGCCGATCCTACGAGCAGTACTTC
TRBV3-1/TRBV3-2	TRBD1	TRBJ2-7	-	CASSQQLAQGALGTEQYF	TGTGCCAGCAGCCAACAACTAGCCCAGGGGGCGCTTGGGACCGAGCAGTACTTC
TRBV27	-	TRBJ2-2	-	CASSPPNTGELFF	TGTGCCAGCAGCCCCCCGAACACCGGGGAGCTGTTTTTT
TRBV6-5	-	TRBJ2-2	-	CASRVSGNTGELFF	TGTGCCAGCAGGGTTTCCGGGAACACCGGGGAGCTGTTTTTT
TRBV11-2	-	TRBJ1-6	-	CASSSSKYNSPLHF	TGTGCCAGCAGCTCGTCCAAATATAATTCACCCCTCCACTTT
TRBV18	TRBD1	TRBJ1-5	-	CASSPTGTGGDQPQHF	TGTGCCAGCTCACCGACCGGGACAGGGGGAGATCAGCCCCAGCATTTT
TRBV27	TRBD1	TRBJ1-2	few	CASSLARGLGYTF	TGTGCCAGCAGTTTAGCCAGGGGGCTTGGCTACACCTTC
TRBV6-5	-	TRBJ2-1	-	CASSLDGYNEQFF	TGTGCCAGCAGTCTCGACGGTTACAATGAGCAGTTCTTC
TRBV12-3/TRBV12-4	-	TRBJ1-1	-	CASTLDRYTEAFF	TGTGCCAGCACCCTGGACCGATACACTGAAGCTTTCTTT
TRBV29-1	TRBD2	TRBJ2-7	-	CSVEVRTGLAGSHEQYF	TGCAGCGTTGAGGTGCGTACGGGACTAGCGGGATCCCACGAGCAGTACTTC
TRBV9	-	TRBJ1-2	-	CASSPHHGGQYGYTF	TGTGCCAGCAGCCCGCACCACGGGGGGCAATATGGCTACACCTTC
TRBV4-1	-	TRBJ2-2	large	CASSQDVTELFF	TGCGCCAGCAGCCAAGATGTTACGGAGCTGTTTTTT
TRBV27	-	TRBJ1-5	-	CASSLRAGVQPQHF	TGTGCCAGCAGTTTAAGGGCAGGGGTACAGCCCCAGCATTTT
TRBV18	TRBD2	TRBJ2-7	once	CASSPTAGAYEQYF	TGTGCCAGCTCACCCACAGCGGGAGCCTACGAGCAGTACTTC
TRBV7-2	-	TRBJ2-5	-	CASSLAATGQETQYF	TGTGCCAGCAGCTTAGCGGCGACGGGGCAAGAGACCCAGTACTTC
TRBV10-2	TRBD2	TRBJ2-2	-	CASSGSGRAGELFF	TGCGCCAGCAGTGGTAGCGGGAGAGCCGGGGAGCTGTTTTTT
TRBV5-6	-	TRBJ1-1	-	CASSLAGQYTEAFF	TGTGCCAGCAGCTTGGCGGGTCAGTACACTGAAGCTTTCTTT
TRBV11-2	TRBD1	TRBJ2-6	-	CASSTGAGANVLTF	TGTGCCAGCAGCACAGGGGCTGGGGCCAACGTCCTGACTTTC
TRBV25-1	-	TRBJ2-3	-	CASSERGSVTDTQYF	TGTGCCAGCAGTGAAAGGGGGAGTGTGACAGATACGCAGTATTTT
TRBV5-6	-	TRBJ1-6	-	CASSQIEGYYNSPLHF	TGTGCCAGCAGCCAAATAGAAGGGTACTATAATTCACCCCTCCACTTT
TRBV4-1	-	TRBJ1-2	-	CASSQPRDGNYGYTF	TGCGCCAGCAGCCAACCGAGGGACGGCAACTATGGCTACACCTTC
TRBV6-5	-	TRBJ1-3	-	CASSYSILGGNTIYF	TGTGCCAGCAGTTACTCGATTCTTGGTGGAAACACCATATATTTT
TRBV11-2	-	TRBJ1-1	-	CASSPRQYVNTEAFF	TGTGCCAGCAGCCCCAGACAGTATGTGAACACTGAAGCTTTCTTT
TRBV10-3	-	TRBJ2-7	few	CAISDPRGPGDEQYF	TGTGCCATCAGTGACCCCCGCGGTCCAGGGGACGAGCAGTACTTC
TRBV5-4	TRBD2	TRBJ2-1	-	CASSTRLAGANEQFF	TGTGCCAGCAGCACCCGACTAGCGGGGGCCAATGAGCAGTTCTTC